Shown below are 8 T cell receptor beta chains from a single sample sequenced in a study of PD-L1 blockade in urothelial cancer (dated by TCRdb to the late 2010s). Library creation used the immunoSEQ multiplex PCR assay. What TCRdb holds here is the immuneACCESS table cut down to in-frame rearrangements. Part of the clones is not present; checked against another copy, under half of the missing clones reflect an unresolved V gene, and the others are unexplained. This sample is represented by 35,000 to 45,000 clones; less than 95% of them were singletons. The ten most abundant clones make up 5.5% to 8% of the sample. Read against the paper, the sample's time point label means: peripheral blood 6 weeks after treatment start. Sequenced here: PBMCs, sampled around atezolizumab (anti-PD-L1) treatment. The receptor set was obtained from an older man with urothelial cancer.

The chain is built from TRBV5-1 and TRBJ2-2; tentatively, D is TRBD1 (6 bases). This CDR3 spans 16 amino acids. CDR1 SGHRS and CDR2 YFSETQ come from the germline V gene. V gave up 1 base and J gave up 4 bases, with 14 bases separating them. The CDR3 coding sequence is TGCGCCAGCAGCTTGTCAGGGGCGCAAGTCACCGGGGAGCTGTTTTTT. Its protein product is CASSLSGAQVTGELFF.

The V call is TRBV28, the J call TRBJ2-5; TRBD1 agrees at 8 bases. The DNA end lines up better with TRBJ2-7; the J call may be wrong. The length of the CDR3 is 15 residues. Germline V gives CDR1 MDHEN, CDR2 SYDVKM. CDR3 region: CASSFTGGVSYEQYF. The CDR3 nucleotides are TGTGCCAGCAGTTTTACAGGGGGAGTCTCCTACGAGCAGTACTTC.

This clone appeared a few times. This chain joins TRBV2 and TRBJ2-2; unclear D gene. This CDR3 has 14 residues. Germline assignment: CDR1 SNHLY and CDR2 FYNNEI. V was pared by 2 bases and J by 0 bases, with 4 bases between. The chain's CDR3 is CASSELTNTGELFF. CDR3 nucleotides: TGTGCCAGCAGTGAACTTACGAACACCGGGGAGCTGTTTTTT.

This clone was picked up one time. The chain combines TRBV19 with TRBJ1-2; tentatively, D is TRBD1 (5 bases). Germline V gene lookup returns CDR1 LNHDA and CDR2 SQIVND (reference sequence). Trimming took off 4 bases at V and 6 bases at J, with 12 bases between the two ends. This CDR3 is built from 13 residues. CDR3 sequence reads: CASSTRRADGYTF. CDR3 coding DNA: TGTGCCAGTAGTACCCGCAGGGCGGATGGCTACACCTTC.

The V and J genes are TRBV7-7 and TRBJ2-2; D unclear. Trimming stripped 4 bases from V and 8 bases from J, with 14 bases between. Germline CDR1 SSHAT, CDR2 FNYEAQ (reference sequence). This CDR3 spans 14 amino acids. The CDR3 is CASSSNPSVGELFF. The CDR3 bases are TGTGCCAGCAGCTCTAATCCATCCGTAGGGGAGCTGTTTTTT.

This chain connects TRBV27 to TRBJ2-3, with 13 bases that match TRBD2. J lost 1 base, V lost 2 bases, and 6 bases had no gene match. The CDR3 totals 18 residues. Germline assignment: CDR1 MNHEY and CDR2 SMNVEV (reference sequence). This CDR3 is CASSLRLAGGFRTDTQYF. CDR3 nucleotides: TGTGCCAGCAGTTTAAGACTAGCGGGAGGTTTTCGCACAGATACGCAGTATTTT.

This chain uses TRBV4-1 with TRBJ2-5; a weak D match, TRBD2 (7 bases). With 0 bases removed from V and 4 bases from J, the gap between germline ends came to 9 bases. The CDR3 is 14 residues long. Germline CDR1 reads MGHRA; CDR2 reads YSYEKL. In DNA, the CDR3 is TGCGCCAGCAGCCAAGATAGGGGGGGAGAGACCCAGTACTTC. Amino acid sequence: CASSQDRGGETQYF.

The chain uses TRBV7-3 and TRBJ2-1; possible D gene TRBD1, 5 bases. V dropped 10 bases and J dropped 5 bases, with 15 bases sitting between them. This CDR3 comprises 13 residues. Germline CDR1 reads SGHTA; CDR2 reads FQGTGA. The CDR3 bases are TGTGCCACCGGCATTCAGGGCGACAATGAGCAGTTCTTC. Translated: CATGIQGDNEQFF.